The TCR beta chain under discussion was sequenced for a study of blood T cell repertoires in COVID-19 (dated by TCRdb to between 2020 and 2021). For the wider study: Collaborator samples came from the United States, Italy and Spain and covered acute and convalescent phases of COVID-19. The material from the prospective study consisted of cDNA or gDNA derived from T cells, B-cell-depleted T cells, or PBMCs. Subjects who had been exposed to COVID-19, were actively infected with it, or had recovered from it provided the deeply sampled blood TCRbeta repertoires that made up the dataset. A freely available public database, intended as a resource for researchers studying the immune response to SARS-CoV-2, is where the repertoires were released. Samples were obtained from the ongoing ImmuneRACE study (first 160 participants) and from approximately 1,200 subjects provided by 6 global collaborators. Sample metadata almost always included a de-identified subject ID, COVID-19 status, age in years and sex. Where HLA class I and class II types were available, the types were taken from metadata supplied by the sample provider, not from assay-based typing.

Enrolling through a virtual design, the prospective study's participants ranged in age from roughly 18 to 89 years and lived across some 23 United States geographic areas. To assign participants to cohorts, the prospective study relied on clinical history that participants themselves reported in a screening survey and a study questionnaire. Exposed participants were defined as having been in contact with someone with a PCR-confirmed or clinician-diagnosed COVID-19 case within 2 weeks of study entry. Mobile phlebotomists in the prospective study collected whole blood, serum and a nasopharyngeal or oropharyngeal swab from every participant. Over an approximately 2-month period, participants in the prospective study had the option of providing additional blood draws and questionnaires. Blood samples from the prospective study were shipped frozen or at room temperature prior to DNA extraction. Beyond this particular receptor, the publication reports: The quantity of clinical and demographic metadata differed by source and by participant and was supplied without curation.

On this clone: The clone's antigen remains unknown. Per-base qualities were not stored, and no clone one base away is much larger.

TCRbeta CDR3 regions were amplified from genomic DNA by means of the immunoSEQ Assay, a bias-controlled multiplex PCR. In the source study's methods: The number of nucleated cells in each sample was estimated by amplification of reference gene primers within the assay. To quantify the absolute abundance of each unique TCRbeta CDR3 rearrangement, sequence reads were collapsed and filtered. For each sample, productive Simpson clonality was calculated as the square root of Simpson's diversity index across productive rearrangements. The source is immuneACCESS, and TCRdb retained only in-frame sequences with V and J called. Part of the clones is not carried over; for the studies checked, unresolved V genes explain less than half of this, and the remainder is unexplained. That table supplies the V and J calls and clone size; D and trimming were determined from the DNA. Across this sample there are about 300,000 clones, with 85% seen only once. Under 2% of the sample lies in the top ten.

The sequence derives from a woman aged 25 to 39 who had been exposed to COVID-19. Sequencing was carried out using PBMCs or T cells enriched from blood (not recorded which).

The nucleotide sequence reads as follows: TGTGCCAGCAGCGCCGAAGCGGGAGGTGCCTACAATGAGCAGTTCTTC. Its amino acids are CASSAEAGGAYNEQFF. Recombination joined TRBV9 with TRBJ2-1, and 9 bases in between align with TRBD2. As encoded in the germline V gene, CDR1 is SGDLS while CDR2 is YYNGEE. The cysteine opens and the phenylalanine closes a CDR3 of 16 amino acids. The retained sequence is limited to the CDR3, 48 bases, with the frame set at the first base. V trim: 3 bases; J trim: 2 bases; unmatched bases: 6.